One sample yielded the 24 T cell receptor beta chains listed below, sequenced in a study of blood T cell repertoires in COVID-19. Assay used: immunoSEQ multiplex PCR; TCRdb lists only in-frame clones, some missing. The table includes some 320,000 clones, about nine tenths detected once. Specimen: PBMCs or T cells enriched from blood (not recorded which). The source of these receptors is a man aged 60-69 years who had recovered from COVID-19.

This rearrangement joins TRBV28 to TRBJ1-1; D may be TRBD1 (5 bases). Trimming pared 5 bases from V and 1 base from J, leaving 14 bases between. CDR1 MDHEN and CDR2 SYDVKM come from the germline V gene. CDR3 length: 15 residues. CDR3 bases: TGTGCCAGCAGTCCATCGGGGGAGGGGAACACTGAAGCTTTCTTT. Its protein product is CASSPSGEGNTEAFF. The whole variable domain, filled in from reference TRBV28 and TRBJ1-1, reads DVKVTQSSRYLVKRTGEKVFLECVQDMDHENMFWYRQDPGLGLRLIYFSYDVKMKEKGDIPEGYSVSREKKERFSLILESASTNQTSMYLCASSPSGEGNTEAFFGQGTRLTVV.

The rearrangement uses TRBV6-5 and TRBJ2-7; D remains unclear. Looked up from germline, CDR1 is MNHEY and CDR2 is SVGAGI. The CDR3 is made up of 13 amino acids. Trimming took off 7 bases at V and 2 bases at J, with 12 bases between the two ends. The CDR3 coding sequence is TGTGCCAGCAATGGGTACGGAGCCTACGAGCAGTACTTC. It specifies CASNGYGAYEQYF.

This chain links TRBV18 with TRBJ1-5; TRBD1 is a possible D gene (6 bases). The CDR3 is 15 residues long. Trimming took 3 bases from V and 5 from J, leaving 14 bases between them. Germline CDR1 KGHSH, CDR2 LQKENI. The CDR3 DNA sequence: TGTGCCAGCTCACCCCAGGCAGGGGCAGATCAGCCCCAGCATTTT. Its protein is CASSPQAGADQPQHF.

This clone turned up a few times. This chain links TRBV25-1 with TRBJ2-1; no definite D call. Germline CDR1 and CDR2: MGHDK and SYGVNS. This CDR3 region has 14 residues. Trimming removed 3 bases at V and 0 bases at J, with 6 bases between. Here the CDR3 reads CASSEESSYNEQFF. Written as DNA, the CDR3 is TGTGCCAGCAGTGAGGAGAGCTCCTACAATGAGCAGTTCTTC.

CDR3 in amino acids: CASSSPGQSYEQYF. Here the CDR3 DNA reads TGTGCCAGCAGTTCACCGGGACAGTCCTACGAGCAGTACTTC. This sequence joins TRBV27 and TRBJ2-7; 7 positions agree with TRBD1. This CDR3 spans 14 amino acids. Germline lookup yields CDR1 MNHEY and CDR2 SMNVEV (reference sequence). The V and J ends lost 4 bases and 1 base, in that order; junction bases with no gene match: 4.

V usage is TRBV19 and J usage is TRBJ1-5, with 7 bases lining up with TRBD1. Trimming cost V 6 bases and J 1 base; bases outside gene matches: 6. CDR1 is LNHDA and CDR2 is SQIVND in the germline V gene (reference sequence). The CDR3 totals 15 residues. Here the CDR3 DNA reads TGTGCCAGTAGACCGGACAGGATGAGCAATCAGCCCCAGCATTTT. Protein sequence: CASRPDRMSNQPQHF.

The rearrangement uses TRBV5-8 and TRBJ1-5; 8 bases map to TRBD1. With V trimmed by 3 bases and J by 4 bases, 9 bases remained unmatched. CDR3 size: 16 residues. Germline V gene data show CDR1 as SGHTS and CDR2 as YDEGEE. CDR3 in DNA: TGTGCCAGCAGCTACCGCGGACAGGGTCATAATCAGCCCCAGCATTTT. This translates into CASSYRGQGHNQPQHF.

V is TRBV9 and J is TRBJ2-1, with 9 bases lining up with TRBD2. V was pared by 3 bases and J by 4 bases, with 11 bases of the junction left unmatched. CDR1 and CDR2 (germline): SGDLS, YYNGEE. The CDR3 is made up of 17 amino acids. CDR3 loop: CASSGRRGLASYNEQFF. CDR3 nucleotides: TGTGCCAGCAGCGGCCGAAGAGGACTAGCGAGTTACAATGAGCAGTTCTTC.

This chain uses TRBV5-5 with TRBJ2-3; 7 positions match TRBD1. This CDR3 has 16 residues. Germline V gives CDR1 SGHKS, CDR2 YYEKEE (reference sequence). Trimming removed 4 bases from V and 5 bases from J; junction bases left unmatched: 13. CDR3 sequence (DNA): TGTGCCAGCAGCCCCCAACAGGGGCGCGGGTTAGATACGCAGTATTTT. Protein sequence: CASSPQQGRGLDTQYF.

This clone was found a few times. V and J are TRBV19 and TRBJ2-7, with a tentative D call TRBD2 (5 bases). The CDR3 runs to 15 residues. Germline CDR1 is LNHDA and CDR2 is SQIVND (reference sequence). Trimming shortened V by 1 base and J by 2 bases, and 12 bases separated the two germline ends. The CDR3: CASSIARGIPYEQYF. CDR3 in DNA: TGTGCCAGTAGTATAGCTCGGGGAATCCCCTACGAGCAGTACTTC.

The genes are TRBV14 and TRBJ1-3, with TRBD1 matching over 8 bases. CDR1 and CDR2 (germline): SGHDN, FVKESK. The CDR3 sequence is 15 residues long. With V trimmed by 4 bases and J by 2 bases, 4 bases remained unmatched. In DNA, the CDR3 is TGTGCCAGCAGCCCAGGGGGCGCCCCTGGAAACACCATATATTTT. Residues: CASSPGGAPGNTIYF.

The chain carries TRBV28 and TRBJ2-1, with 10 bases lining up with TRBD1. The CDR3 spans 16 residues. Germline V lookup: CDR1 MDHEN, CDR2 SYDVKM. Losses at the gene ends were 11 bases for V and 6 bases for J; bases not matched to a gene: 16. CDR3 protein: CASTGAGDRGPNEQFF. Here the CDR3 DNA reads TGTGCCTCTACGGGTGCTGGGGACAGGGGACCCAATGAGCAGTTCTTC.

V and J are TRBV5-5 and TRBJ2-4, with 7 bases that match TRBD1. Germline CDR1 is SGHKS and CDR2 is YYEKEE (reference sequence). The CDR3 covers 17 residues. V was clipped by 0 bases and J by 5 bases; unmatched bases: 11. The CDR3 nucleotides read TGTGCCAGCAGCTTGGAGATGCTCGACAGGGTCCAAAACATTCAGTACTTC. Protein: CASSLEMLDRVQNIQYF.

The chain carries TRBV25-1 and TRBJ2-3; D is perhaps TRBD2 (6 bases). Trimming took off 2 bases at V and 4 bases at J, with 13 bases between the two ends. This CDR3 contains 15 residues. In germline, CDR1 is MGHDK, CDR2 SYGVNS. The CDR3 bases are TGTGCCAGCAGTGAAGCAGGGAGGAGGGCAGATACGCAGTATTTT. This gives the protein CASSEAGRRADTQYF.

The rearrangement uses TRBV27 and TRBJ2-5; TRBD2 agrees at 13 bases. Germline CDR1 MNHEY, CDR2 SMNVEV (reference sequence). J gave up 5 bases and V 4 bases, and 1 base lay outside the gene matches. The CDR3 has 14 amino acids. The CDR3 spells CASSSTSGRETQYF. CDR3 bases: TGTGCCAGCAGTTCGACTAGCGGGAGGGAGACCCAGTACTTC.

The chain couples TRBV19 to TRBJ2-7; the D gene is possibly TRBD1 (5 bases). The CDR3 is 13 residues long. Per germline, CDR1 LNHDA and CDR2 SQIVND (reference sequence). V was cut by 6 bases and J by 0 bases, with 9 bases left in between. The CDR3 protein is CASSLTDSYEQYF. CDR3 in DNA: TGTGCCAGTAGCCTGACAGACTCCTACGAGCAGTACTTC.

This clone is a singleton in its sample. The chain has TRBV19 and TRBJ2-1; 8 nucleotides match TRBD2. The CDR3 runs 15 residues. Trimming took 4 bases from V and 5 from J; bases not matched to a gene: 7. Germline CDR1 is LNHDA and CDR2 is SQIVND (reference sequence). For the CDR3, the DNA is TGTGCCAGTAGTACCGAGCGGGAGCCCCACAATGAGCAGTTCTTC. It specifies CASSTEREPHNEQFF.

In this sample, this clone turned up once. This chain links TRBV28 with TRBJ1-2; D is unclear. V shed 7 bases and J shed 7 bases, with 16 bases lying between them. The CDR3 has 13 amino acids. Germline CDR1 MDHEN, CDR2 SYDVKM. CDR3 amino acids: CASKSARQGGYTF. As DNA, the CDR3 is TGTGCCAGCAAGTCGGCCAGACAAGGTGGCTACACCTTC.

V gene TRBV5-5 combines with J gene TRBJ2-2; no firm D call. The V gene lost 0 bases and the J gene lost 4 bases, with 10 bases spanning the gap. Germline CDR1 reads SGHKS; CDR2 reads YYEKEE (reference sequence). This CDR3 is built from 15 residues. CDR3 coding DNA: TGTGCCAGCAGCTTGGGTTCTTCGGTCACCGGGGAGCTGTTTTTT. Translating gives CASSLGSSVTGELFF.

The chain is built from TRBV27 and TRBJ1-1; D not certain. Trimming cost V 3 bases and J 4 bases, with 6 bases left between them. There are 12 residues in the CDR3. Germline V gives CDR1 MNHEY, CDR2 SMNVEV (reference sequence). In DNA, the CDR3 is TGTGCCAGCAGTTTCCGGGGCACTGAAGCTTTCTTT. It codes for CASSFRGTEAFF.

DNA for the CDR3: TGTGCCAGCAGTTTAAGGACAGGGAACTACGAGCAGTACTTC. Residues: CASSLRTGNYEQYF. The rearrangement links TRBV28 to TRBJ2-7; TRBD1 agrees at 8 bases. Germline lookup yields CDR1 MDHEN and CDR2 SYDVKM. V was clipped by 2 bases and J by 3 bases; unmatched bases: 3. The CDR3 contains 14 residues. The variable domain in full, with the rest retrieved from reference TRBV28 and TRBJ2-7, is DVKVTQSSRYLVKRTGEKVFLECVQDMDHENMFWYRQDPGLGLRLIYFSYDVKMKEKGDIPEGYSVSREKKERFSLILESASTNQTSMYLCASSLRTGNYEQYFGPGTRLTVT.

The V call is TRBV27, the J call TRBJ2-7, with D hard to call. CDR3 size: 13 residues. In germline, CDR1 is MNHEY, CDR2 SMNVEV (reference sequence). Trimming removed 3 bases from V and 5 bases from J, with 11 bases in between. For the CDR3, the DNA is TGTGCCAGCAGTTTCCGTTATCTCCACGAGCAGTACTTC. Encoded protein: CASSFRYLHEQYF.

The CDR3 DNA reads TGTGCCAGCAGCTTACAGGGAACTGCTGAGCAGTTCTTC. Residues: CASSLQGTAEQFF. V gene TRBV7-9 combines with J gene TRBJ2-1, with D perhaps TRBD1 (5 bases). This CDR3 has 13 amino acids. Germline CDR1 reads SEHNR; CDR2 reads FQNEAQ (reference sequence). The V and J ends lost 2 bases and 9 bases respectively, with 11 bases between them.

V and J are TRBV10-3 and TRBJ2-5; D might be TRBD2 (7 bases). V was trimmed by 5 bases and J by 2 bases, leaving 9 bases between them. The CDR3 length is 13 residues. The germline V gene has CDR1 ENHRY and CDR2 SYGVKD. The chain's CDR3 is CAISKGGQETQYF. The CDR3 coding sequence is TGTGCCATCAGTAAGGGGGGGCAAGAGACCCAGTACTTC.